Below, one T cell receptor (beta chain) is given with its context. Its target is unknown. This record comes from a study of cytomegalovirus exposure and HLA in healthy donors. Whole-study findings and limits: TCR beta chains numbering some 160 were designated cytomegalovirus-associated. It was assumed in the presence/absence analyses that sequencing depth was roughly uniform across donors. Several top significant clusters appeared, in a later analysis, to be linked to common viral pathogens. Per published reports, the classifier diagnosed cytomegalovirus status with high specificity and sensitivity.

Germline values: CDR1 SNHLY, CDR2 FYNNEI. There are 16 residues in the CDR3. The study ran its PCR with 60 Vbeta and 13 Jbeta primers. Assay used: immunoSEQ multiplex PCR; TCRdb lists only in-frame clones, some missing. Of 100,000 or so clones listed, more than 65% are singletons. Sequenced input: PBMCs. The TCR comes from a man aged 25 to 45 in good health and CMV-seronegative. V usage is TRBV2 and J usage is TRBJ2-5; 7 bases are a match to TRBD1. Judging by the DNA end, TRBJ2-7 fits better; the J call may be wrong. CDR3 coding DNA: TGTGCCAGCAGCCAACAGGGGACCTACTCCCTCTACGAGCAGTACTTC. It yields the protein CASSQQGTYSLYEQYF.